Judged by abundance, the clone carrying this T cell receptor beta chain is medium-sized. The antigen is unknown. Thyroid surgery had not been preceded by any treatment in any patient. The data originate from a study of metastatic and nonmetastatic thyroid tumors. Study in general: Repertoires from blood and tumor or nodule tissue of malignant and benign thyroid patients were compared.

Authors' methods: A classifier for distant metastasis in papillary thyroid cancer was constructed using CDR3 differences observed across clinicopathological groups. TCRdb re-called clones via MiXCR from the PCR reads. In this record, the V and J calls reflect TCRdb's handling and not the investigators' own analysis. The table has 4,500 to 6,500 clones, roughly 18% seen once; the top ten hold 5.5% to 7%. The CDR3 totals 16 residues. The junction had 12 bases not matched to a gene; V was cut back by 3 bases and J by 8 bases. Study-level points and caveats: Across blood and tumor, TCR beta diversity in malignant thyroid tumors was reportedly significantly higher than in benign nodules.

The V gene is TRBV12-3 or TRBV12-4, the J gene TRBJ2-1; 8 nucleotides line up with TRBD1. The material sequenced was adjacent normal tissue. The receptor comes from a female donor with papillary thyroid cancer or a benign thyroid nodule (not recorded which). Some clones in this sample may be carry-over from other donors' samples. Written as DNA, the CDR3 is TGTGCCAGCAGTTTTAGTTCGGGACAGGTCGTTCATGAGCAGTTCTTC. It codes for CASSFSSGQVVHEQFF.